This TCR beta chain was sequenced in a study of Graves' ophthalmopathy and Graves' hyperthyroidism. Amplifying from RNA transcripts, the study obtained TCR beta CDR3 regions. Second-round multiplex PCR came after first-round RT-PCR with HTBI primers. TCRdb called the multiplex PCR reads again in MiXCR, with one record for every CDR3 protein. The sample records around 340,000 distinct CDR3 sequences, roughly 15% being singletons. Study-wide findings and caveats: Blood was where most expanded thyroid clonotypes above 0.001 frequency also turned up.

The CDR3 extends over 17 amino acids. The V gene end was trimmed by 0 bases and the J gene end by 0 bases; junction bases not matched to a gene: 5. Germline CDR1 is SGHRS and CDR2 is YFSETQ. Many counts were recorded for this clonotype. The antigen remains undetermined. The V gene is TRBV5-1, the J gene TRBJ2-5, with 10 bases aligning to TRBD2. Sequencing input: peripheral blood. The TCR originated in an adult man with Graves' ophthalmopathy. This chain's CDR3 is CASSLEPAGGDQETQYF. The CDR3 bases are TGCGCCAGCAGCTTGGAACCAGCGGGAGGGGACCAAGAGACCCAGTACTTC.